The clone carrying this T cell receptor beta chain came up once. The protocol was immunoSEQ multiplex PCR, while the TCRdb copy is restricted to in-frame clones and leaves out a portion. The data contain about 56,000 clones, over 90% of them singletons. The sample originates from a study of technical replicates of blood from several donors. The junction had 8 bases not matched to a gene; V was cut back by 4 bases and J by 2 bases. CDR3 length: 15 amino acids. Germline-derived CDR1 and CDR2 are WNHNN and SYGVQD (reference sequence). V usage is TRBV10-1 and J usage is TRBJ2-7; 7 bases are a match to TRBD2. The receptor was derived from a human donor in good health. Some clones in this sample may be carry-over from other donors' samples. Sample: PBMCs. The CDR3 reads CASSAHSAGPYEQYF. The CDR3 DNA reads as TGCGCCAGCAGTGCTCACTCAGCGGGGCCCTACGAGCAGTACTTC.